Included here is one T cell receptor beta chain sequence, with context. Its binding antigen is unknown. Base qualities are not provided; no much larger clone lies one nucleotide away. CDR3 length: 15 amino acids, cysteine to phenylalanine. The sequence is cut down to CDR3 DNA, 45 bases in frame from base 1. For this chain, trimming is 4 bases at the V end and 5 bases at the J end, and the number of junction bases without a gene match is 6. According to the germline V gene, CDR1 reads LGHNA and CDR2 reads YNFKEQ. This specimen belongs to a study of Tregs in tolerant kidney transplant recipients (dated by TCRdb to between 2019 and 2020). For context, the study as a whole: Additional Treg samples were obtained from a 3-day mixed lymphocyte reaction with belatacept, in some cases followed by a roughly five-day donor restimulation, before recipient CD4+CD25+CD127- cells were sorted. Antibodies distinguished recipient from donor cells when sorting primary belatacept mixed lymphocyte reaction cultures. The study applied TCRbeta sequencing to find donor-specific regulatory T cells before combined kidney and bone marrow transplantation and then followed those same cells after transplant. TCRbeta repertoire sequencing was used in a few healthy controls to compare several ways of expanding Tregs specific for an allogeneic donor. The research as a whole found: Expanding Tregs with activated donor B cells appeared to identify the most biologically relevant and donor-specific TCRbeta repertoire. Although technical replication error seemed to be minimal, the question of biological reproducibility was not addressed directly. Because only a small number of patients were included, the study had limitations, and the results will need to be validated in larger populations as well as under other immunosuppression protocols.

Healthy control blood came either as purchased buffy coats or from healthy volunteers. Healthy control blood was processed by Ficoll density gradient to PBMCs and cryopreserved; patient PBMCs were collected before and after transplant. For TCRbeta CDR3 sequencing, genomic DNA from the sorted cells was extracted using the QIAGEN DNeasy Blood and Tissue Kit. High-throughput TCRbeta CDR3 sequencing was carried out commercially through immunoSEQ, with PCR amplification with bias correction and internal controls included. The authors' pipeline ran thus. A unique productive TCRbeta sequence was defined by the CDR3 nucleotide sequence when primers matched, and otherwise by the CDR3 amino acid sequence together with the Vbeta and Jbeta genes. A sequence counted as donor-reactive if, in CFSE-low cells, the sequence had a frequency of at least 0.01% and was expanded at least 5-fold compared with unstimulated cells. Repertoire divergence was quantified by Jensen-Shannon divergence using the top 100 TCRbeta sequences ranked by frequency. When a sample had multiple sequencing runs, each run was corrected for sorting error separately and the runs were then pooled. Drawn from immuneACCESS, this table holds only the in-frame rearrangements with V and J called that TCRdb kept. Clones are partly lost; checked studies trace under half to an unresolved V gene and leave the rest unexplained. The V and J calls and the clone size are those of that table, but D and trimming were determined from the DNA. Counted in this sample were 30,000 to 35,000 clones; 82% of them appeared once. The leading ten clones occupy more than 2% of the sample.

This clonotype originated in a human donor in good health. Sequencing was carried out using Tregs from blood cultured with allogeneic cells. This chain joins TRBV4-2 to TRBJ2-1, with 9 bases in between that match TRBD1. The CDR3 reads CASSPLGQGNNEQFF. The DNA reads as follows: TGTGCCAGCAGCCCCCTAGGACAGGGGAACAATGAGCAGTTCTTC.